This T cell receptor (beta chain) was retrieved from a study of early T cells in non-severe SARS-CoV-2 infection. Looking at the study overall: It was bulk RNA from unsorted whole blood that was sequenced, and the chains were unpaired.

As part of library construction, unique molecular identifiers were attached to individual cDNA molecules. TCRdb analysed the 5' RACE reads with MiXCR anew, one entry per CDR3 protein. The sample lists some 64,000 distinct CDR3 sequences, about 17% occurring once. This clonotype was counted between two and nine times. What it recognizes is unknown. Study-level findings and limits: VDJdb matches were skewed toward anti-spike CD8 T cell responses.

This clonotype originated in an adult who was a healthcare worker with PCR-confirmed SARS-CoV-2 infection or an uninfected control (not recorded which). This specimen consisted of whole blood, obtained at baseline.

CDR3 region: CASSPSRVRDTEAFF. The CDR3 coding sequence is TGTGCCAGCTCACCCTCGAGGGTGAGGGACACTGAAGCTTTCTTT. The V gene is TRBV18, the J gene TRBJ1-1, with unresolved D. Per the germline V gene, CDR1 is KGHSH and CDR2 is LQKENI. V was clipped by 3 bases and J by 3 bases, with 14 bases between them. This CDR3 has 15 residues. The full variable domain, completed using reference TRBV18 and TRBJ1-1, is NAGVMQNPRHLVRRRGQEARLRCSPMKGHSHVYWYRQLPEEGLKFMVYLQKENIIDESGMPKERFSAEFPKEGPSILRIQQVVRGDSAAYFCASSPSRVRDTEAFFGQGTRLTVV.